This TCR beta chain was captured in a study of blood T cell repertoires in COVID-19. The overall study: Whether acute or convalescent, the COVID-19 samples came from the United States, Italy and Spain. The analysed material was cDNA or gDNA that came from T cells, B-cell-depleted T cells, or PBMCs.

One Seattle source followed patients from active infection through their disease course. Per the study methods: Cell counts per sample came from amplifying reference gene primers. TCRdb's table, derived via immunoSEQ multiplex PCR, lists solely in-frame clones and lacks some. D and trimming were read from the DNA, whereas the V and J calls and clone size are those reported in that table. The repertoire holds roughly 320,000 clones, with roughly 86% as singletons. CDR3 length: 15 amino acids. J gave up 5 bases and V 5 bases, and 8 bases lay outside the gene matches. CDR1 SGHTA and CDR2 FQGNSA come from the germline V gene.

The sequence derives from a woman aged 25 to 39 with COVID-19, enrolled during active disease. The J gene is TRBJ2-2, the V gene TRBV7-2; TRBD2 aligns across 7 bases. Sequencing was done on a sample of peripheral blood. The CDR3 DNA reads as TGTGCCAGCAGCCCCCTGCGGGGGAGAACCGGGGAGCTGTTTTTT. Translated, it gives CASSPLRGRTGELFF.